The source of this T cell receptor (beta chain) is a study of PD-1 blockade in classical Hodgkin lymphoma. Whole-study findings and limits: Newly diagnosed patients had diversity similar to the baseline diversity of complete responders. Reports indicated that newly diagnosed patients had lower baseline TCR diversity than healthy donors did.

Measured with immunoSEQ multiplex PCR; TCRdb has only the in-frame clones, and not every one. This table has around 50,000 clones, approximately 76% appearing once. Note on this clone: As yet, its antigen is unknown.

Time point denoted: cycle 4 day 1 (C4D1), after five to seven weeks of nivolumab. All patients relapsed after autologous stem cell transplantation, and brentuximab vedotin exposure varied. The CDR3 covers 14 residues. Germline CDR1 reads ENHRY; CDR2 reads SYGVKD. J lost 5 bases, V lost 4 bases, and 7 bases had no gene match. The sample in question was peripheral blood mononuclear cells (PBMCs), obtained before the fourth cycle of nivolumab. This sequence originates from a human donor with classical Hodgkin lymphoma. The V gene is TRBV10-3, the J gene TRBJ2-7, with TRBD1 matching over 8 bases. The CDR3 sequence is CAISARTGTDEQYF. CDR3 sequence (DNA): TGTGCCATCAGTGCAAGGACAGGGACCGACGAGCAGTACTTC.